In its sample, the clone carrying this T cell receptor (beta chain) was seen a few times. Its specificity is unknown. It was by quantitative 5'-RACE with molecular barcodes that TCR beta libraries were made. A single record per CDR3 protein comes from TCRdb applying MiXCR to the 5' RACE reads. The sample gives 380,000 or so distinct CDR3 sequences, 20% to 25% of which show up once; around 13% is in the top ten. This specimen comes from a study of CD8 T cells in ankylosing spondylitis. Findings and limits, study-wide: Earlier literature documents some of the motif variants in reactive arthritis synovial fluid and blood. The clones that were linked to disease were reported to be significantly enriched in matched synovial fluid samples from ankylosing spondylitis patients. Those disease-linked clones were CD8+; they were also relatively rare in peripheral blood.

V lost 0 bases and J 0 bases, leaving 11 bases between the germline ends. The CDR3 runs 16 residues. Germline CDR1 is SEHNR and CDR2 is FQNEAQ (reference sequence). The sequence derives from a male donor with ankylosing spondylitis or in good health (not recorded which). The sequenced sample consisted of blood, either unsorted or a sorted T cell fraction (not recorded which). This sequence joins TRBV7-9 and TRBJ1-1; D is perhaps TRBD1 (5 bases). In nucleotides, the CDR3 is TGTGCCAGCAGCTTAGCAAACAGACAGATGAACACTGAAGCTTTCTTT. Translating gives CASSLANRQMNTEAFF. The full variable domain, in which reference TRBV7-9 and TRBJ1-1 provide the parts outside the CDR3, is DTGVSQNPRHKITKRGQNVTFRCDPISEHNRLYWYRQTLGQGPEFLTYFQNEAQLEKSRLLSDRFSAERPKGSFSTLEIQRTEQGDSAMYLCASSLANRQMNTEAFFGQGTRLTVV.